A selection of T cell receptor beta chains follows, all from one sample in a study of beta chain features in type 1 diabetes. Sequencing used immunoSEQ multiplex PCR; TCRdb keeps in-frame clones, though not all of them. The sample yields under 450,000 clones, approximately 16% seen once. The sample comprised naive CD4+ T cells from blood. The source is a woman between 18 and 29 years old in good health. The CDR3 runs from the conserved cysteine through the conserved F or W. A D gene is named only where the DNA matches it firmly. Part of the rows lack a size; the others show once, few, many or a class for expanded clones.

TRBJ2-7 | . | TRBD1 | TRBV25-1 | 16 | CASSDFPGDRVGEQYF | TGTGCCAGCAGTGATTTCCCGGGGGACAGGGTGGGCGAGCAGTACTTC
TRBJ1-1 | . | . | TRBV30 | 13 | CAWRRIGDTEAFF | TGTGCCTGGAGGAGGATAGGGGACACTGAAGCTTTCTTT
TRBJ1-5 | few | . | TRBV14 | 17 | CASSQGTGGIVNQPQHF | TGTGCCAGCAGCCAAGGGACGGGAGGGATCGTCAATCAGCCCCAGCATTTT
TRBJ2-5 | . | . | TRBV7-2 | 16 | CASSPGWGEGVKTQYF | TGTGCCAGCAGCCCCGGTTGGGGGGAGGGGGTAAAGACCCAGTACTTC
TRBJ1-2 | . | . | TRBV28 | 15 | CASSLRTGQNYGYTF | TGTGCCAGCAGTTTACGAACAGGGCAGAACTATGGCTACACCTTC
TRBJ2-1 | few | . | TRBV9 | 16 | CASSVGWEWSYNEQFF | TGTGCCAGCAGCGTAGGTTGGGAGTGGTCCTACAATGAGCAGTTCTTC
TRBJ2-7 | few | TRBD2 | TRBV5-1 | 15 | CASSIGTSGFYEQYF | TGCGCCAGCAGCATCGGGACTAGCGGGTTCTACGAGCAGTACTTC
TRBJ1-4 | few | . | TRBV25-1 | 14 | CASSDPRGREKLFF | TGTGCCAGCAGTGATCCAAGGGGTAGAGAAAAACTGTTTTTT
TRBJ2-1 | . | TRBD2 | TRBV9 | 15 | CASSPKGGRAHEQFF | TGTGCCAGCAGCCCAAAGGGCGGGAGGGCCCATGAGCAGTTCTTC
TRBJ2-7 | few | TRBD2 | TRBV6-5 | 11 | CASTREDEQYF | TGTGCCAGCACCCGGGAGGACGAGCAGTACTTC
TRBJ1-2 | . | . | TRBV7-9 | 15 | CASNPAGPKNYGYTF | TGTGCCAGCAACCCAGCGGGACCTAAGAACTATGGCTACACCTTC
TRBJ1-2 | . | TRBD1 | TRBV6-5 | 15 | CASSYGDRVGYGYTF | TGTGCCAGCAGTTACGGGGACAGGGTTGGCTATGGCTACACCTTC
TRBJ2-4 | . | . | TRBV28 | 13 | CASQTVAKNIQYF | TGTGCCAGCCAGACTGTAGCCAAAAACATTCAGTACTTC
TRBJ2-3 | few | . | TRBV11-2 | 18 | CASSFGGLGPTRPDTQYF | TGTGCCAGCAGCTTCGGGGGGCTAGGACCCACTAGGCCCGATACGCAGTATTTT
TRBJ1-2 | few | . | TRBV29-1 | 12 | CSVVRVGDGYTF | TGCAGCGTTGTCCGGGTCGGAGATGGCTACACCTTC
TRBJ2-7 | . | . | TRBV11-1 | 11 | CASSNRVEQYF | TGTGCCAGCAGCAACAGGGTCGAGCAGTACTTC
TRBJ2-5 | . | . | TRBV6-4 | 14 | CASSVLDRMETQYF | TGTGCCAGCAGCGTACTCGACAGAATGGAGACCCAGTACTTC